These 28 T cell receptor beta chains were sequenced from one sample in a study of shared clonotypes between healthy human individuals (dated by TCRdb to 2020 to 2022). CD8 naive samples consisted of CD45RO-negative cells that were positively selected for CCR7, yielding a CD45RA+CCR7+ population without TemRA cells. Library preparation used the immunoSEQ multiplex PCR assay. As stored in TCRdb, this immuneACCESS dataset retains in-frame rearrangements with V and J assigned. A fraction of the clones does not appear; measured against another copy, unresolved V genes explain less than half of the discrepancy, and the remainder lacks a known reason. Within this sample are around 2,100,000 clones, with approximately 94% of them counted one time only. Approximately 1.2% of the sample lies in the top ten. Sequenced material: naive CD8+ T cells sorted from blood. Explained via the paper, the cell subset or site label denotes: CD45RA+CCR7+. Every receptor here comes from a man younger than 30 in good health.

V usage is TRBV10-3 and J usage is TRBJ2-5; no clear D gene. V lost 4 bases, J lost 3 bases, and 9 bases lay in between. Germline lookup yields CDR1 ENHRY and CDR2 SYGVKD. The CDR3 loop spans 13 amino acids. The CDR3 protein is CAISGGSKETQYF. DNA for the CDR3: TGTGCCATCAGTGGAGGTAGTAAAGAGACCCAGTACTTC.

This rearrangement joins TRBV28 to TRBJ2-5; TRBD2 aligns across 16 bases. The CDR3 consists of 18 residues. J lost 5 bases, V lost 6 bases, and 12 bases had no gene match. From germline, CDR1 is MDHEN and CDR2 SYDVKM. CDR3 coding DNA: TGTGCCAGCAGCCAACCCGAGGCGGGACTAGCGGGGGGGGAGACCCAGTACTTC. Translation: CASSQPEAGLAGGETQYF.

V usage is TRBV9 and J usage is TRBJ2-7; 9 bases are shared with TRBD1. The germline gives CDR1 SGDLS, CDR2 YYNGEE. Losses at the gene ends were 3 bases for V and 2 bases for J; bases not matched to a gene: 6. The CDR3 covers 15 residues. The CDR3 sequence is CASSAGQGSTYEQYF. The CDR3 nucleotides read TGTGCCAGCAGCGCAGGACAGGGGTCTACCTACGAGCAGTACTTC.

The CDR3 DNA reads as TGTGCCAGCAGCTATGACAGCTTGAACTATGGCTACACCTTC. Translated, it gives CASSYDSLNYGYTF. The chain joins TRBV5-6 to TRBJ1-2; D is perhaps TRBD1 (5 bases). From germline, CDR1 is SGHDT and CDR2 YYEEEE. This CDR3 spans 14 amino acids. Trimming stripped 3 bases from V and 2 bases from J, with 11 bases between.

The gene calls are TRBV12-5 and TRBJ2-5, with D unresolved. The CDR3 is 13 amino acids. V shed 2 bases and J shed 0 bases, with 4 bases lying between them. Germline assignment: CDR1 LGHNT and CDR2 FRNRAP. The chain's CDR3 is CASGLTDQETQYF. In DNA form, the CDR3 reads TGTGCTAGTGGTTTGACCGACCAAGAGACCCAGTACTTC.

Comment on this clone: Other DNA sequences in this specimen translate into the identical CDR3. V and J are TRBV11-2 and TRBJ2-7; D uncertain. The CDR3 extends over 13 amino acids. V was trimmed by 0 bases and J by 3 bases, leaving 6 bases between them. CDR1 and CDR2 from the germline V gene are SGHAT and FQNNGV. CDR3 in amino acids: CASSLDPSYEQYF. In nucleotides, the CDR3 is TGTGCCAGCAGCTTAGATCCAAGCTACGAGCAGTACTTC.

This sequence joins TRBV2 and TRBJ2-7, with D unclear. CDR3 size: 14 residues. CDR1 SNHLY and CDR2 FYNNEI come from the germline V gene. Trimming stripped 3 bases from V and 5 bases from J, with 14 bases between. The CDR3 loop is CASSEGYSPDEQYF. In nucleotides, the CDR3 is TGTGCCAGCAGTGAGGGGTATAGCCCCGACGAGCAGTACTTC.

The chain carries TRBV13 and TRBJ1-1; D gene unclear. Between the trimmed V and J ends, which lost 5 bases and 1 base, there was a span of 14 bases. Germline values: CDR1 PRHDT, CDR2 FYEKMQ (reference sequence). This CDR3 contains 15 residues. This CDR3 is CASSPGRYGNTEAFF. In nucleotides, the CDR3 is TGTGCCAGCAGCCCCGGACGCTATGGGAACACTGAAGCTTTCTTT.

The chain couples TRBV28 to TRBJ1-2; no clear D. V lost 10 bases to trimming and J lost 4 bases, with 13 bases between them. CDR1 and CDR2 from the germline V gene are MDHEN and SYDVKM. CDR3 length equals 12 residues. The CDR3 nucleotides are TGTGCCACCCTCGGCTGGGTCTATGGCTACACCTTC. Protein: CATLGWVYGYTF.

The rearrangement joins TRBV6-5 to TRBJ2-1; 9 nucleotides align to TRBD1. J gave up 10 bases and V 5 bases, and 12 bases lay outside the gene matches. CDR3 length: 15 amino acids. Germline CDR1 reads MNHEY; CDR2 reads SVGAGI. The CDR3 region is CASSRWTGATQEQFF. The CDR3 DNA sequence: TGTGCCAGCAGTCGATGGACAGGGGCCACCCAGGAGCAGTTCTTC.

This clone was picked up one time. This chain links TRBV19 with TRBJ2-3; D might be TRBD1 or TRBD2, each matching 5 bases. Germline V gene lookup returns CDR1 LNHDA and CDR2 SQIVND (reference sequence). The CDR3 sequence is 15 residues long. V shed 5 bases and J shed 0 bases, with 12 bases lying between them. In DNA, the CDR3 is TGTGCCAGTAGTGCCCGGGACGTAAGCACAGATACGCAGTATTTT. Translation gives CASSARDVSTDTQYF.

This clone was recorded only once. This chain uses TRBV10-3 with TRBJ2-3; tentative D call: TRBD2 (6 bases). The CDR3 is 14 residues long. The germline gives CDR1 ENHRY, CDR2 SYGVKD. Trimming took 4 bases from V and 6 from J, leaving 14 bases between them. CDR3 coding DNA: TGTGCCATCAGTGGGAGGGGAGAACTTGATACGCAGTATTTT. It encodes CAISGRGELDTQYF.

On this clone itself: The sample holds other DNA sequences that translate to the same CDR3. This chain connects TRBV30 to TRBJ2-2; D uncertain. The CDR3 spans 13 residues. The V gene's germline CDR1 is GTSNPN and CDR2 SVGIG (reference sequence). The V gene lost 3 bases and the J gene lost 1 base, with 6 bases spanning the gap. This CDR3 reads CAWSALNTGELFF. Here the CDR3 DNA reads TGTGCCTGGAGCGCATTGAACACCGGGGAGCTGTTTTTT.

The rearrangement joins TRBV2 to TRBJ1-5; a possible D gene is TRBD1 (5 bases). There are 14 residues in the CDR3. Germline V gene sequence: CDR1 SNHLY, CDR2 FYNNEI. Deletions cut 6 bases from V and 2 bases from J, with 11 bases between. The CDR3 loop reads CASRTPGRNQPQHF. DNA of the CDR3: TGTGCCAGCAGAACCCCAGGGCGCAATCAGCCCCAGCATTTT.

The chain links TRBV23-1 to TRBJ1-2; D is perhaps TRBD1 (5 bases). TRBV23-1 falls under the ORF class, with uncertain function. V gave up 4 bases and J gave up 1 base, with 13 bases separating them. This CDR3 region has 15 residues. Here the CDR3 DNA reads TGCGCCAGCAGTCCCGGCGGGGCCCTTAACTATGGCTACACCTTC. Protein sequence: CASSPGGALNYGYTF.

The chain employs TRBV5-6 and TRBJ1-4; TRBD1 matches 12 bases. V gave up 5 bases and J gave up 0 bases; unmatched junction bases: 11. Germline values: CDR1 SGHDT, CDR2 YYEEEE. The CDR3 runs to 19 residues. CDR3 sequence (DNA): TGTGCCAGCAGGTTGCCGGGACAGGGGGCCTCCGCAACTAATGAAAAACTGTTTTTT. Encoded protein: CASRLPGQGASATNEKLFF.

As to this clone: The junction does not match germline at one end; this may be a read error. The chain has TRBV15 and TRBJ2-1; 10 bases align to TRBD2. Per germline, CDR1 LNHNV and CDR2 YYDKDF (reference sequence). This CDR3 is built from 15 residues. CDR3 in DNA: TGTGCCACCAGCAGAGATCTAGCGGGAGATATGTCTGGGCTCTTC. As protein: CATSRDLAGDMSGLF.

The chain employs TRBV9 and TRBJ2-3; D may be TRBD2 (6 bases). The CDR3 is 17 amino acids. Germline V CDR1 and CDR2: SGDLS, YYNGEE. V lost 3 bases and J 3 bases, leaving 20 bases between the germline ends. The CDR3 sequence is CASSESVPGLRTDTQYF. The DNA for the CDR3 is TGTGCCAGCAGCGAGTCCGTCCCGGGACTGCGAACAGATACGCAGTATTTT.

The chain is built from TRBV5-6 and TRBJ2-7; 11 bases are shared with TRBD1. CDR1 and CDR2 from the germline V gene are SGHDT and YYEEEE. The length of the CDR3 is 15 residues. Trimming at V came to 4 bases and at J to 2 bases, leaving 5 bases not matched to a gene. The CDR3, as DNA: TGTGCCAGCAGCCTCCGGGACAGGGGGGCCTACGAGCAGTACTTC. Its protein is CASSLRDRGAYEQYF.

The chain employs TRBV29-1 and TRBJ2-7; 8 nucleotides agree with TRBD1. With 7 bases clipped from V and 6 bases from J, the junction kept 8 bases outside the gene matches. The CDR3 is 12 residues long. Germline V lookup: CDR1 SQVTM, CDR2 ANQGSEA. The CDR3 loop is CSALDRAPEQYF. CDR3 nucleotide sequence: TGCAGCGCGCTGGACAGGGCCCCCGAGCAGTACTTC.

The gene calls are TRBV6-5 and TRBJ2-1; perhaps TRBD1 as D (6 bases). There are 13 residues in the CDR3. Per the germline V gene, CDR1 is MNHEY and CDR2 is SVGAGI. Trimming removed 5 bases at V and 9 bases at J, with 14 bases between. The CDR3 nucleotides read TGTGCCAGCAGTACAGACAGGTTTGGTGAGCAGTTCTTC. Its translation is CASSTDRFGEQFF.

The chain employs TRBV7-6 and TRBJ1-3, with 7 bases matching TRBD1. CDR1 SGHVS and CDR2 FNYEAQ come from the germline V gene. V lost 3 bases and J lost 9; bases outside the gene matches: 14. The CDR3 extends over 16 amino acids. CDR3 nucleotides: TGTGCCAGCAGCTTCGGACTACAGGGGCGATCTGGCACCATATATTTT. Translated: CASSFGLQGRSGTIYF.

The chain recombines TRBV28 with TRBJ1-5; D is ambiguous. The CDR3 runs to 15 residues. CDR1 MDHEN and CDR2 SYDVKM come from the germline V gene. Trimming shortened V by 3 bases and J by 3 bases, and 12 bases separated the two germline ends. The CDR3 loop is CASSFWGVVNQPQHF. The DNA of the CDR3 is TGTGCCAGCAGTTTTTGGGGAGTTGTCAATCAGCCCCAGCATTTT.

The CDR3 spells CASSLTEMNTEAFF. CDR3 nucleotide sequence: TGTGCCAGCAGCCTGACAGAGATGAACACTGAAGCTTTCTTT. The chain links TRBV6-6 to TRBJ1-1; maybe TRBD1 (5 bases). V was clipped by 6 bases and J by 0 bases, with 11 bases between them. Germline V gene sequence: CDR1 MNHNY, CDR2 SVGAGI (reference sequence). This CDR3 is 14 amino acids long.

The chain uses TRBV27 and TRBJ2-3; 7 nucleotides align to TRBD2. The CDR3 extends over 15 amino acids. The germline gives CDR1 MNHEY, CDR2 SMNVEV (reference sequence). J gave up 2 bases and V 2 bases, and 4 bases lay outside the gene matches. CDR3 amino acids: CASSLVGGYTDTQYF. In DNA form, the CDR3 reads TGTGCCAGCAGTTTAGTGGGGGGGTACACAGATACGCAGTATTTT.

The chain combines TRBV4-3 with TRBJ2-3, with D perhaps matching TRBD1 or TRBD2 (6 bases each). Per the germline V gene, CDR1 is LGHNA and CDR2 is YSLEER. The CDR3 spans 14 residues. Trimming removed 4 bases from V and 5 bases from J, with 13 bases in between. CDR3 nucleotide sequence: TGCGCCAGCAGCCCCCATGAGGGGGGAGATACGCAGTATTTT. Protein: CASSPHEGGDTQYF.

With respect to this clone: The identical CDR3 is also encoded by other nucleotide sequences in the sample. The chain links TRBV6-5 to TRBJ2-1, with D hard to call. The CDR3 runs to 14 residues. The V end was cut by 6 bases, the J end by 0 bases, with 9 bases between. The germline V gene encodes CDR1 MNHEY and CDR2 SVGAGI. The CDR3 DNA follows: TGTGCCAGCAGAGCCCTAAGCTCCTACAATGAGCAGTTCTTC. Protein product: CASRALSSYNEQFF.

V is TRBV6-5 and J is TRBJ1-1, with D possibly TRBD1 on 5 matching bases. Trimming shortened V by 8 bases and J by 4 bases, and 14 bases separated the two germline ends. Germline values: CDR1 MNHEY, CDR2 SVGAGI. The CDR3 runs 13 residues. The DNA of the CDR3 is TGTGCCAGCGGGGCGGGCCCGAGCACTGAAGCTTTCTTT. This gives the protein CASGAGPSTEAFF.